The rows below give T cell receptor beta chains drawn from one sample of a study of cytomegalovirus exposure and HLA in healthy donors. TCRdb's table, derived via immunoSEQ multiplex PCR, lists solely in-frame clones and lacks some. The sample lists approximately 160,000 clones; about 77% were seen once. Sequences were obtained from PBMCs. These receptors all come from a middle-aged woman in good health and CMV-seropositive. Each CDR3 is given with its conserved first and last residue. D genes are given only for firm matches. Not every row has a clone size; where given, it reads once, few, many or a size class.

J	D	size	V	DNA	CDR3
TRBJ1-3	.	.	TRBV5-1	TGCGCCAGCAGCTTGGTAGGGAGCTCTGGAAACACCATATATTTT	CASSLVGSSGNTIYF
TRBJ1-5	TRBD1	.	TRBV5-1	TGCGCCAGCAGCGTAGGACAGGGGGCCGGGCAGCCCCAGCATTTT	CASSVGQGAGQPQHF
TRBJ2-5	.	once	TRBV14	TGTGCCAGCAGCATGGGCCTTACCTCGGGGGAGACCCAGTACTTC	CASSMGLTSGETQYF
TRBJ2-7	TRBD2	.	TRBV27	TGTGCCAGCAGTTTGGGAGCGGGGACCCCCTACGAGCAGTACTTC	CASSLGAGTPYEQYF
TRBJ2-1	.	.	TRBV2	TGTGCCAGCAGTGTTCAGGGCAATGAGCAGTTCTTC	CASSVQGNEQFF
TRBJ1-1	TRBD1	once	TRBV5-1	TGCGCCAGCAGGATGACGACAGGGGCCGCGAACACTGAAGCTTTCTTT	CASRMTTGAANTEAFF
TRBJ2-1	TRBD2	.	TRBV5-1	TGCGCCAGCAGCTTGGAGGGGACTAGTCGAAATGAGCAGTTCTTC	CASSLEGTSRNEQFF
TRBJ1-6	TRBD1	.	TRBV30	TGTGCCTGGAGAGGACAGGGGAATTCACCCCTCCACTTT	CAWRGQGNSPLHF
TRBJ1-1	.	.	TRBV6-5	TGTGCCAGCACCCCCGACGGAGGGGACACTGAAGCTTTCTTT	CASTPDGGDTEAFF
TRBJ2-5	.	.	TRBV2	TGTGCCAGCAGTGAACAGGGTAGAGAGACCCAGTACTTC	CASSEQGRETQYF
TRBJ2-4	.	.	TRBV4-3	TGCGCCAGCAGCCAAGAAGGGGACGGGAGTGACTTAGCCAAAAACATTCAGTACTTC	CASSQEGDGSDLAKNIQYF
TRBJ2-1	TRBD1	.	TRBV18	TGTGCCAGCTCACCCGGACAGGGAGAGGAGCAGTTCTTC	CASSPGQGEEQFF
TRBJ2-7	.	.	TRBV6-5	TGTGCGTCGCACAGGAGCTCCTACGAGCAGTACTTC	CASHRSSYEQYF
TRBJ2-5	.	once	TRBV30	TGTGCCTGGAGCGTATTGGAGACCCAGTACTTC	CAWSVLETQYF
TRBJ1-1	TRBD1	few	TRBV30	TGTGCCTGGATGGGACAGGTAAACACTGAAGCTTTCTTT	CAWMGQVNTEAFF
TRBJ1-2	.	.	TRBV4-3	TGCGCCAGCAGCCAGGGGGCAGACAGCGAGTATGGCTACACCTTC	CASSQGADSEYGYTF